This T cell receptor beta chain stems from a study of radiotherapy plus CTLA-4 blockade in lung cancer. On the study more broadly: Across the patients, objective responses occurred in about 18%, and disease control in around 31%. Study-wide results and caveats: Alongside interferon-beta, early blood T cell clone dynamics were reportedly the best predictor of response. Expansion of tumor-derived TCR clones was observed in blood after radiotherapy plus ipilimumab.

Germline lookup yields CDR1 MNHNY and CDR2 SVGAGI (reference sequence). J was trimmed by 7 bases and V by 5 bases; bases with no gene match: 4. This CDR3 is 13 amino acids long. Generated by immunoSEQ multiplex PCR, the TCRdb table keeps only in-frame clones and is missing some. Of 25,000 to 35,000 clones listed, roughly 80% are singletons. Enrolled patients, whose metastatic non-small-cell lung cancer was chemo-refractory, received focal radiation plus CTLA-4 blockade with ipilimumab. As to this clone: No antigen is known for it.

Material: peripheral blood, obtained from a patient treated with radiotherapy plus ipilimumab. The rearrangement joins TRBV6-6 to TRBJ2-1; TRBD1 aligns across 8 bases. The TCR sequence derives from a human donor with non-small cell lung cancer who had stable disease on radiotherapy plus ipilimumab. CDR3 protein: CASSGQGLNEQFF. The CDR3 DNA is TGTGCCAGCAGTGGACAGGGACTTAATGAGCAGTTCTTC.